The 31 T cell receptor beta chains below come from one sample, sequenced in a study of blood T cell repertoires in COVID-19. Data came from immunoSEQ multiplex PCR; TCRdb stores just in-frame clones and leaves some out. The data show fewer than 250,000 clones, with 70% to 90% seen just once and 6.5% to 9% held by the top ten. Sequences were obtained from PBMCs or T cells enriched from blood (not recorded which). The receptors derive from a woman in her thirties or forties with acute COVID-19.

The CDR3 is CASSPRMRGSGYTF. CDR3 DNA sequence: TGTGCCAGCAGCCCCCGTATGAGGGGGTCTGGCTACACCTTC. The V call is TRBV7-2, the J call TRBJ1-2; D might be TRBD1 (6 bases). The CDR3 sequence is 14 residues long. Trimming stripped 5 bases from V and 7 bases from J, with 17 bases between. Germline assignment: CDR1 SGHTA and CDR2 FQGNSA.

The chain couples TRBV7-2 to TRBJ2-1, with 14 positions matching TRBD2. In germline, CDR1 is SGHTA, CDR2 FQGNSA. There are 14 residues in the CDR3. The trim removed 5 bases at V and 9 bases at J, leaving 3 bases unmatched. CDR3 DNA: TGTGCCAGCAGCCCTGGACTAGCGGGAGGTGAGCAGTTCTTC. Protein sequence: CASSPGLAGGEQFF.

This chain uses TRBV5-1 with TRBJ2-7; the D gene is possibly TRBD2 (6 bases). The CDR3 runs to 13 residues. Trimming pared 8 bases from V and 0 bases from J, leaving 12 bases between. Germline V gene sequence: CDR1 SGHRS, CDR2 YFSETQ. The CDR3 DNA reads as TGCGCCAGTCAGCGGGCCCTCTCCTACGAGCAGTACTTC. Amino acid sequence: CASQRALSYEQYF.

This CDR3 reads CAISEGQGRKGGYTF. CDR3 DNA sequence: TGTGCCATCAGCGAAGGACAGGGTCGTAAGGGGGGCTACACCTTC. The chain links TRBV10-3 to TRBJ1-2, with TRBD1 identical over 8 bases. V lost 6 bases, J lost 8 bases, and 14 bases stayed unmatched. This CDR3 is 15 amino acids long. Germline-derived CDR1 and CDR2 are ENHRY and SYGVKD.

The gene calls are TRBV4-1 and TRBJ2-1; 10 nucleotides align to TRBD2. V lost 0 bases to trimming and J lost 7 bases; unmatched junction nucleotides: 3. Germline V gene sequence: CDR1 MGHRA, CDR2 YSYEKL. This CDR3 comprises 15 residues. CDR3 protein: CASSQDSGGWNEQFF. CDR3 coding DNA: TGCGCCAGCAGCCAAGATAGCGGGGGGTGGAATGAGCAGTTCTTC.

The chain joins TRBV28 to TRBJ1-2, with 7 bases aligning to TRBD1. This CDR3 spans 14 amino acids. Germline V gene data show CDR1 as MDHEN and CDR2 as SYDVKM. With 5 bases clipped from V and 3 bases from J, the junction kept 6 bases outside the gene matches. Here the CDR3 reads CASSRQGGYYGYTF. The DNA of the CDR3 is TGTGCCAGCAGTCGCCAGGGGGGATACTATGGCTACACCTTC.

The gene calls are TRBV15 and TRBJ1-1; D not certain. V lost 0 bases and J lost 0, with 5 bases in between. The length of the CDR3 is 14 residues. Germline V gene data show CDR1 as LNHNV and CDR2 as YYDKDF (reference sequence). CDR3 nucleotides: TGTGCCACCAGCAGAGATGGGCTGAACACTGAAGCTTTCTTT. Amino acids: CATSRDGLNTEAFF.

V and J are TRBV5-4 and TRBJ1-6, with TRBD1 matching 10 bases. After removal of 4 bases from V and 3 bases from J, the junction contained 7 bases not matched to a gene. Germline V CDR1 and CDR2: SGHNT, YYREEE (reference sequence). The CDR3 runs 17 residues. Here the CDR3 reads CASSPGQGDHYNSPLHF. The CDR3 region has the DNA TGTGCCAGCAGCCCAGGACAGGGGGACCACTATAATTCACCCCTCCACTTT.

The rearrangement uses TRBV5-4 and TRBJ1-3; D is possibly TRBD1 (5 bases). CDR3 length: 16 residues. V lost 0 bases, J lost 1 base, and 11 bases lay in between. Germline CDR1 is SGHNT and CDR2 is YYREEE (reference sequence). In DNA form, the CDR3 reads TGTGCCAGCAGCTTGGCGCCGGGGGGTTCTGGAAACACCATATATTTT. Amino acid sequence: CASSLAPGGSGNTIYF.

Ten or more counts support this clone. V gene TRBV27 combines with J gene TRBJ2-7; D is perhaps TRBD1 (5 bases). The CDR3 is 12 amino acids. Per germline, CDR1 MNHEY and CDR2 SMNVEV (reference sequence). With 10 bases removed from V and 5 bases from J, the gap between germline ends came to 15 bases. CDR3 protein: CATRPGSNEQYF. CDR3 nucleotides: TGTGCCACCAGACCAGGGTCTAACGAGCAGTACTTC.

A few counts support this clone. The junction does not match germline at one end; this may be a read error. DNA for the CDR3: TGTGCCAGTCGTATACGGGGGGCCCGCAGTAGTGAGCAGTTCTTC. Translation gives CASRIRGARSSEQFF. The chain is built from TRBV19 and TRBJ2-1, with D possibly being TRBD2 (7 bases). CDR1 is LNHDA and CDR2 is SQIVND in the germline V gene (reference sequence). The CDR3 runs 15 residues.

The chain recombines TRBV2 with TRBJ2-1, with TRBD2 identical over 7 bases. With V trimmed by 7 bases and J by 7 bases, 4 bases remained unmatched. Germline V lookup: CDR1 SNHLY, CDR2 FYNNEI. CDR3 length: 12 residues. CDR3 residues: CASTWEGNEQFF. CDR3 sequence (DNA): TGTGCCAGCACCTGGGAGGGGAATGAGCAGTTCTTC.

This chain joins TRBV2 and TRBJ2-5; 7 nucleotides line up with TRBD1. The CDR3 is 14 residues long. The junction had 5 bases not matched to a gene; V was cut back by 3 bases and J by 4 bases. Per the germline V gene, CDR1 is SNHLY and CDR2 is FYNNEI. This chain's CDR3 is CASSDFYRGETQYF. CDR3 coding DNA: TGTGCCAGCAGTGATTTCTACAGGGGAGAGACCCAGTACTTC.

The chain recombines TRBV29-1 with TRBJ1-2; possibly TRBD1 for D (6 bases). Germline V gives CDR1 SQVTM, CDR2 ANQGSEA. The CDR3 runs 12 residues. Between the trimmed V and J ends, which lost 6 bases and 2 bases, there was a span of 10 bases. The CDR3 region has the DNA TGCAGCGTCAAACAGGGAAACTATGGCTACACCTTC. This encodes CSVKQGNYGYTF.

The chain carries TRBV9 and TRBJ2-2, with 9 nucleotides matching TRBD1. The CDR3 has 15 residues. V was pared by 4 bases and J by 6 bases, with 7 bases of the junction left unmatched. Germline assignment: CDR1 SGDLS and CDR2 YYNGEE. In DNA form, the CDR3 reads TGTGCCAGCAGCCCTTGGGACAGGGACGCCGGGGAGCTGTTTTTT. Residues: CASSPWDRDAGELFF.

V gene TRBV5-8 combines with J gene TRBJ1-1; possibly TRBD1 for D (6 bases). CDR3 length: 15 residues. Deletions cut 3 bases from V and 5 bases from J, with 17 bases between. Germline loops: CDR1 SGHTS, CDR2 YDEGEE. CDR3 coding DNA: TGTGCCAGCAGCTACTCGATACAGGGCCGAACTGAAGCTTTCTTT. Its translation: CASSYSIQGRTEAFF.

The chain combines TRBV5-1 with TRBJ2-1, with D perhaps TRBD1 (5 bases). This CDR3 has 14 residues. CDR1 is SGHRS, CDR2 YFSETQ, per germline. The V end was cut by 1 base, the J end by 6 bases, with 11 bases between. The CDR3, as DNA: TGCGCCAGCAGCTTGTTTCAGGGTAGCAATGAGCAGTTCTTC. It yields the protein CASSLFQGSNEQFF. Using reference TRBV5-1 and TRBJ2-1 for the parts outside the CDR3, the full variable domain is KAGVTQTPRYLIKTRGQQVTLSCSPISGHRSVSWYQQTPGQGLQFLFEYFSETQRNKGNFPGRFSGRQFSNSRSEMNVSTLELGDSALYLCASSLFQGSNEQFFGPGTRLTVL.

The chain is built from TRBV7-3 and TRBJ2-5; 7 nucleotides line up with TRBD2. J lost 5 bases, V lost 3 bases, and 3 bases had no gene match. Per the germline V gene, CDR1 is SGHTA and CDR2 is FQGTGA. CDR3 length equals 13 residues. DNA for the CDR3: TGTGCCAGCAGCTTCGGGGGGTCGGAGACCCAGTACTTC. Protein product: CASSFGGSETQYF.

This rearrangement joins TRBV6-5 to TRBJ2-5; TRBD1 agrees at 9 bases. V trimming: 6 bases; J trimming: 3 bases; junction bases outside the gene matches: 8. Per germline, CDR1 MNHEY and CDR2 SVGAGI. CDR3 length: 15 amino acids. The CDR3 DNA is TGTGCCAGCAGAGCCGGGACAGGGCTAAAAGAGACCCAGTACTTC. This gives the protein CASRAGTGLKETQYF.

This clone has just a few counts. V and J are TRBV4-1 and TRBJ2-3; D unresolved. Trimming cost V 4 bases and J 4 bases, with 6 bases left between them. Germline assignment: CDR1 MGHRA and CDR2 YSYEKL. This CDR3 spans 12 amino acids. CDR3 residues: CASSLPADTQYF. The CDR3 coding sequence is TGCGCCAGCAGCCTACCGGCAGATACGCAGTATTTT.

The chain carries TRBV20-1 and TRBJ1-5, with TRBD1 identical over 7 bases. The germline V gene has CDR1 DFQATT and CDR2 SNEGSKA (reference sequence). V was pared by 3 bases and J by 1 base, with 6 bases of the junction left unmatched. The CDR3 spans 15 residues. CDR3 sequence reads: CSASRTTGSNQPQHF. The DNA of the CDR3 is TGCAGTGCTAGTAGGACGACAGGGAGCAATCAGCCCCAGCATTTT.

The rearrangement links TRBV18 to TRBJ1-1, with 7 nucleotides matching TRBD1. Per the germline V gene, CDR1 is KGHSH and CDR2 is LQKENI. V lost 3 bases to trimming and J lost 4 bases; unmatched junction nucleotides: 8. The CDR3 length is 15 residues. The CDR3 DNA reads as TGTGCCAGCTCACCCCGCTCGTCAGGGGGCACTGAAGCTTTCTTT. Protein product: CASSPRSSGGTEAFF. The full variable domain, completed using reference TRBV18 and TRBJ1-1, is NAGVMQNPRHLVRRRGQEARLRCSPMKGHSHVYWYRQLPEEGLKFMVYLQKENIIDESGMPKERFSAEFPKEGPSILRIQQVVRGDSAAYFCASSPRSSGGTEAFFGQGTRLTVV.

The chain couples TRBV28 to TRBJ2-2; TRBD2 is a possible D gene (5 bases). Per germline, CDR1 MDHEN and CDR2 SYDVKM. The CDR3 totals 14 residues. Trimming removed 6 bases at V and 3 bases at J, with 11 bases between. The CDR3 here is CASRGPGDTGELFF. The CDR3 DNA sequence: TGTGCCAGCAGGGGTCCCGGGGACACCGGGGAGCTGTTTTTT.

V is TRBV12-3 or TRBV12-4 and J is TRBJ1-4; TRBD1 might be the D (5 bases). V gave up 3 bases and J gave up 11 bases, with 13 bases separating them. The CDR3 spans 13 residues. The CDR3 loop is CASSFSGGVKLFF. In DNA form, the CDR3 reads TGTGCCAGCAGTTTCAGTGGAGGGGTGAAACTGTTTTTT.

This chain uses TRBV6-2 or TRBV6-3 with TRBJ2-5, with TRBD2 matching over 8 bases. V was pared by 2 bases and J by 1 base, with 6 bases of the junction left unmatched. Germline V gene lookup returns CDR1 MNHEY and CDR2 SVGEGT. The CDR3 is 16 amino acids. CDR3 coding DNA: TGTGCCAGCAGTTACCCAGCGGGAGCGATCCAAGAGACCCAGTACTTC. As protein: CASSYPAGAIQETQYF.

The chain links TRBV27 to TRBJ2-2; possible D gene TRBD2, 6 bases. The CDR3 runs to 16 residues. The V and J ends lost 5 bases and 3 bases respectively, with 16 bases between them. CDR1 and CDR2 from the germline V gene are MNHEY and SMNVEV (reference sequence). The CDR3 sequence: CASSPQTSTYTGELFF. In DNA form, the CDR3 reads TGTGCCAGCAGTCCCCAAACTAGCACCTACACCGGGGAGCTGTTTTTT.

The V gene is TRBV3-1 (or the pseudogene TRBV3-2), the J gene TRBJ1-1; 8 positions agree with TRBD1. The CDR3 has 14 residues. The J segment lost 1 base and the V segment lost 4 bases, leaving 2 bases of the junction unmatched. Looked up from germline, CDR1 is LGHDT and CDR2 is YNNKEL (reference sequence). The CDR3 DNA follows: TGTGCCAGCAGCCGACAGGGGTGGAACACTGAAGCTTTCTTT. Its protein product is CASSRQGWNTEAFF.

This clone has just one count. V gene TRBV7-3 combines with J gene TRBJ2-3; 7 nucleotides line up with TRBD2. This CDR3 region has 15 residues. Germline V CDR1 and CDR2: SGHTA, FQGTGA. J lost 1 base, V lost 2 bases, and 3 bases had no gene match. The DNA for the CDR3 is TGTGCCAGCAGCTTAGGTGGGGGGGGCACAGATACGCAGTATTTT. Its protein is CASSLGGGGTDTQYF.

In DNA form, the CDR3 reads TGTGCCAGCACAACCGCGGGCGGCTCGGACGAGCAGTACTTC. Amino acid sequence: CASTTAGGSDEQYF. The J gene is TRBJ2-7, the V gene TRBV6-5, with D possibly being TRBD2 (5 bases). CDR3 length: 14 amino acids. The germline V gene has CDR1 MNHEY and CDR2 SVGAGI. Trimming stripped 7 bases from V and 5 bases from J, with 18 bases between.

The gene calls are TRBV20-1 and TRBJ2-7; 8 nucleotides align to TRBD1. Per germline, CDR1 DFQATT and CDR2 SNEGSKA (reference sequence). The CDR3 covers 13 residues. Trimming removed 3 bases from V and 6 bases from J; junction bases left unmatched: 7. In DNA, the CDR3 is TGCAGTGCTAGTACCAGGGGGCTGGGCGAGCAGTACTTC. This codes for CSASTRGLGEQYF.

The chain has TRBV7-9 and TRBJ2-5; 8 bases map to TRBD1. Looked up from germline, CDR1 is SEHNR and CDR2 is FQNEAQ (reference sequence). J was trimmed by 4 bases and V by 5 bases; bases with no gene match: 9. The CDR3 contains 15 residues. As DNA, the CDR3 is TGTGCCAGCAGCCCGGACAGGGTAGTAAGAGAGACCCAGTACTTC. Its protein is CASSPDRVVRETQYF.